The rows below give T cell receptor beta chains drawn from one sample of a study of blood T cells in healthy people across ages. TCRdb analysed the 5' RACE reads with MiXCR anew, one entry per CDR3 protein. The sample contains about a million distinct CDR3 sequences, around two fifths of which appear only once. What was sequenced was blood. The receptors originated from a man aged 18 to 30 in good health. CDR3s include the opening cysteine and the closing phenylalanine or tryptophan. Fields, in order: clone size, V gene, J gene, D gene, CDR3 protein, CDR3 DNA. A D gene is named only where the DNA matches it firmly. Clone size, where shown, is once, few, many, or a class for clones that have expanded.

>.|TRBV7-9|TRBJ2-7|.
CASSLFRQRGDYEQYF
TGTGCCAGCAGCCTCTTTCGACAAAGGGGGGACTACGAGCAGTACTTC
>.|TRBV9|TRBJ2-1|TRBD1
CASSITGVDEQFF
TGTGCCAGCAGCATTACAGGGGTGGATGAGCAGTTCTTC
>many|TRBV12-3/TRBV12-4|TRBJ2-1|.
CASSPTPSNEQFF
TGTGCCAGCAGTCCGACCCCCAGCAATGAGCAGTTCTTC
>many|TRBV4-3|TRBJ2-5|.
CASSQRGQETQYF
TGTGCCAGCAGCCAACGGGGTCAAGAGACCCAGTACTTC
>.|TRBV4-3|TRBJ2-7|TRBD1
CASNQEPYGTDRYNEQYF
TGCGCCAGCAACCAAGAACCTTACGGGACAGATAGATACAATGAGCAGTACTTC
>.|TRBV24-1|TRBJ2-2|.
CATRAQNTGELFF
TGTGCCACCAGGGCCCAGAACACCGGGGAGCTGTTTTTT
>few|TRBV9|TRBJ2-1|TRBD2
CASSVVGGDYNEQFF
TGTGCCAGCAGCGTAGTGGGGGGGGACTACAATGAGCAGTTCTTC
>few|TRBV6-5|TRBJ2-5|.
CASSYGSETQYF
TGTGCCAGCAGTTACGGGTCCGAGACCCAGTACTTC
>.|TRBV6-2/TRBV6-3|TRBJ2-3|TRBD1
CASSRGGLQGDTQYF
TGTGCCAGCAGTCGAGGGGGCCTCCAAGGAGATACGCAGTATTTT
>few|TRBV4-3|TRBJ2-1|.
CASSQGARGLYNEQFF
TGCGCCAGCAGCCAAGGGGCCCGGGGGCTCTACAATGAGCAGTTCTTC
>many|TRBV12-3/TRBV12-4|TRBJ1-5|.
CASSLDYLQPQHF
TGTGCCAGCAGTTTGGATTATCTTCAGCCCCAGCATTTT
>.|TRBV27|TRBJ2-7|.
CTSSFARNSYEQYF
TGTACCAGCAGTTTTGCTAGAAACTCCTACGAGCAGTACTTC
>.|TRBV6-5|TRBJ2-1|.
CASSYSDNLRGGYNEQFF
TGTGCCAGCAGTTACTCGGACAACTTAAGAGGAGGGTACAATGAGCAGTTCTTC
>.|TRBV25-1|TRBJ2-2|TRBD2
CASSADREDNTGELFF
TGTGCCAGCAGTGCAGACCGGGAGGATAACACCGGGGAGCTGTTTTTT
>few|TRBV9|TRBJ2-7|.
CASSPGKNEQYF
TGTGCCAGCAGCCCTGGGAAAAACGAGCAGTACTTC
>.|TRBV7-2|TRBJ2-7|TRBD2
CASSRGLADSYEQYF
TGTGCCAGCAGCCGGGGACTAGCTGACTCCTACGAGCAGTACTTC
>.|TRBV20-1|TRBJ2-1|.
CSARDTLTQGLRNEQFF
TGCAGTGCTAGAGATACGCTCACGCAGGGGTTAAGGAATGAGCAGTTCTTC
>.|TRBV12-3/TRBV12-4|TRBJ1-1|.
CASSLERTANTEAFF
TGTGCCAGCAGTTTAGAAAGGACGGCGAACACTGAAGCTTTCTTT
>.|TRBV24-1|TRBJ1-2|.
CAASDLQAGSGYTF
TGTGCCGCCAGTGATTTGCAAGCAGGGTCCGGCTACACCTTC
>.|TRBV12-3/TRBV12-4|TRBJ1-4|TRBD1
CASSPDRGLFF
TGTGCCAGCAGTCCCGACAGGGGACTGTTTTTT
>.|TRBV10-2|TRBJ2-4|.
CASSEELLAKNIQYF
TGCGCCAGCAGTGAGGAACTCCTAGCCAAAAACATTCAGTACTTC
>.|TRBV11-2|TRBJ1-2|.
CASSLEVHRTLPHYGYTF
TGTGCCAGCAGCTTAGAAGTCCACAGGACCCTCCCCCACTATGGCTACACCTTC
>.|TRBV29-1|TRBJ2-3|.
CSVGGFRATDTQYF
TGCAGCGTCGGTGGGTTCAGGGCGACAGATACGCAGTATTTT
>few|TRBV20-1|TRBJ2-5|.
CSARDLRDSQETQYF
TGCAGTGCTAGAGATCTACGAGACTCGCAAGAGACCCAGTACTTC
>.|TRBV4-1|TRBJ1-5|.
CASSQLNTESNQPQHF
TGCGCCAGCAGCCAACTAAACACGGAGAGCAATCAGCCCCAGCATTTT
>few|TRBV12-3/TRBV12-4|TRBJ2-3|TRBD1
CASRSQGAGRDTQYF
TGTGCCAGCAGGTCACAGGGGGCTGGGAGAGATACGCAGTATTTT